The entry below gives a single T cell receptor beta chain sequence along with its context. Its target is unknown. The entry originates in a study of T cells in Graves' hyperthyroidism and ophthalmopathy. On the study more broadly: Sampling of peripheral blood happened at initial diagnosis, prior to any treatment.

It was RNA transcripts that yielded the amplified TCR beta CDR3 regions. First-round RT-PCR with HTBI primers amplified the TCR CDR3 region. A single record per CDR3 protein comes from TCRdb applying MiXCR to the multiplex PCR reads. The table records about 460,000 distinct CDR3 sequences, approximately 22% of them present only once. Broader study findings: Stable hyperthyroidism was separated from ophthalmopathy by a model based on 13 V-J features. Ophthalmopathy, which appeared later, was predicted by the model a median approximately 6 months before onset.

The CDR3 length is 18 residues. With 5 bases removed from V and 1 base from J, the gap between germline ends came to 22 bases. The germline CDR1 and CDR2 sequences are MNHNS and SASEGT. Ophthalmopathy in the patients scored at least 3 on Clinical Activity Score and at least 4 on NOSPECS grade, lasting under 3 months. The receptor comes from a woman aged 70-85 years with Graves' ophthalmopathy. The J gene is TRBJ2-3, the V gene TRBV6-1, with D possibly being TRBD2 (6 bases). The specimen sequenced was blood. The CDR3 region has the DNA TGTGCCAGCAGTCCCCCCCCTGGCCGGAGGGATGGCACAGATACGCAGTATTTT. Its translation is CASSPPPGRRDGTDTQYF.